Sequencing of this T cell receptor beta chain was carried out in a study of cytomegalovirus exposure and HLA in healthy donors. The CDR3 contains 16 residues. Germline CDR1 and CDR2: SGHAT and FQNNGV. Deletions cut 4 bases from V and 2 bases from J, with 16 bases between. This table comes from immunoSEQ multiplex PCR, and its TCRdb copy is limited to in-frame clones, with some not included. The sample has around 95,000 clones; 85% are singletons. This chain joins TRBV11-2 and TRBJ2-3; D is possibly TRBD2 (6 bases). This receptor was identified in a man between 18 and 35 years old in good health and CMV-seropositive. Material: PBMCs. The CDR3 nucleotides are TGTGCCAGCAGCTCGCCCTGGGGACTCAACACAGATACGCAGTATTTT. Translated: CASSSPWGLNTDTQYF. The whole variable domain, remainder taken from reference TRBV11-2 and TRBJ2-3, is EAGVAQSPRYKIIEKRQSVAFWCNPISGHATLYWYQQILGQGPKLLIQFQNNGVVDDSQLPKDRFSAERLKGVDSTLKIQPAKLEDSAVYLCASSSPWGLNTDTQYFGPGTRLTVL.